This T cell receptor beta chain was retrieved from a study of CD8+CD57+ T cells in acquired aplastic anemia. Study summary: Recorded DNA amounts for sorted CD4+ and CD8+ cells had an average of 3.2 ug. Study-level points and caveats: Between patients and controls, around 30 CD8+ CDR3 sequences were found in common.

The CDR3 loop spans 15 amino acids. Germline CDR1 and CDR2: LNHDA and SQIVND (reference sequence). The junction had 8 bases not matched to a gene; V was cut back by 3 bases and J by 4 bases. This clonotype was seen more than once but under ten times. Its specificity is not known. Using genomic DNA as the template, TCR beta VDJ and CDR3 profiling was carried out. TCRdb ran MiXCR on the reads and lists one entry per CDR3 protein. The profile shows roughly 58,000 distinct CDR3 sequences, about 50% of them singletons. Sequencing was done on a sample of sorted CD4+, CD8+, or CD8+CD57+ T cells (not recorded which) from PBMCs. This clonotype originated in a human donor in good health, serving as a control. The rearrangement uses TRBV19 and TRBJ2-7; TRBD1 matches at 8 bases. Here the CDR3 reads CASSIAGQGQYEQYF. CDR3 in DNA: TGTGCCAGTAGTATCGCCGGACAGGGCCAATACGAGCAGTACTTC.